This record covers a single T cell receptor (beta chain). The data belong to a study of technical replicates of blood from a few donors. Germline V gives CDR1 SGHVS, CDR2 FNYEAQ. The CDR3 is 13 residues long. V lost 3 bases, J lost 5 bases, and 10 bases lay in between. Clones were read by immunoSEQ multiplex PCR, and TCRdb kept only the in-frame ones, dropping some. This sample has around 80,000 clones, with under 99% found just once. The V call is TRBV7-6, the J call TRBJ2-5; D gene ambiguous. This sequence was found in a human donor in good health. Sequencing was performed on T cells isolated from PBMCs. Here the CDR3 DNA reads TGTGCCAGCAGCTTCGAGGATCGGGAGACCCAGTACTTC. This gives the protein CASSFEDRETQYF.